Shown below are 18 T cell receptor beta chains from a single sample sequenced in a study of cytomegalovirus exposure and HLA in healthy donors. Primers for the PCR totalled 60 Vbeta and 13 Jbeta. Method: immunoSEQ multiplex PCR; TCRdb's copy keeps in-frame clones and lacks some. The sample holds about 100,000 clones, roughly 73% seen once. The sample was PBMCs. The origin of the receptors is a woman in her 40s in good health and CMV-seronegative.

V is TRBV27 and J is TRBJ1-5; 7 positions agree with TRBD1. This CDR3 contains 15 residues. Germline CDR1 MNHEY, CDR2 SMNVEV (reference sequence). V shed 6 bases, J shed 5 bases, and the junction held 10 bases outside the gene matches. As DNA, the CDR3 is TGTGCCAGCAGCAAAGAGGGGGCCAGGTATCAGCCCCAGCATTTT. The encoded protein is CASSKEGARYQPQHF.

J is TRBJ2-3 and V is TRBV9; 10 bases align to TRBD2. J lost 5 bases, V lost 0 bases, and 3 bases had no gene match. CDR1 and CDR2 (germline): SGDLS, YYNGEE. The CDR3 covers 15 residues. CDR3 protein: CASSVASGGGDTQYF. The DNA for the CDR3 is TGTGCCAGCAGCGTAGCTAGCGGGGGTGGAGATACGCAGTATTTT.

The rearrangement joins TRBV27 to TRBJ1-4; TRBD1 matches 7 bases. Trimming cost V 5 bases and J 5 bases; bases outside gene matches: 8. The CDR3 consists of 15 residues. The V gene's germline CDR1 is MNHEY and CDR2 SMNVEV (reference sequence). CDR3 loop: CASSTLGQSNEKLFF. CDR3 nucleotide sequence: TGTGCCAGCAGTACTCTGGGACAGTCAAATGAAAAACTGTTTTTT. Supplemented by reference TRBV27 and TRBJ1-4, the full variable domain reads EAQVTQNPRYLITVTGKKLTVTCSQNMNHEYMSWYRQDPGLGLRQIYYSMNVEVTDKGDVPEGYKVSRKEKRNFPLILESPSPNQTSLYFCASSTLGQSNEKLFFGSGTQLSVL.

The chain is built from TRBV5-6 and TRBJ2-3, with D possibly being TRBD2 (6 bases). The length of the CDR3 is 14 residues. Germline CDR1 is SGHDT and CDR2 is YYEEEE. V was shortened by 4 bases and J by 0 bases, with 9 bases between the two germline ends. CDR3 nucleotides: TGTGCCAGCAGCCCAGGGACTAGCACAGATACGCAGTATTTT. Protein sequence: CASSPGTSTDTQYF. Together with reference TRBV5-6 and TRBJ2-3, the CDR3 gives the full variable domain: DAGVTQSPTHLIKTRGQQVTLRCSPKSGHDTVSWYQQALGQGPQFIFQYYEEEERQRGNFPDRFSGHQFPNYSSELNVNALLLGDSALYLCASSPGTSTDTQYFGPGTRLTVL.

The CDR3 here is CAWTPGAGEQYF. In nucleotides, the CDR3 is TGTGCCTGGACCCCTGGGGCAGGCGAGCAGTACTTC. V is TRBV30 and J is TRBJ2-7; TRBD1 is a possible D gene (5 bases). The CDR3 loop spans 12 amino acids. Germline loops: CDR1 GTSNPN, CDR2 SVGIG (reference sequence). V lost 4 bases and J 6 bases, leaving 13 bases between the germline ends.

The chain links TRBV6-6 to TRBJ1-2; D remains ambiguous. The germline gives CDR1 MNHNY, CDR2 SVGAGI (reference sequence). Trimming took off 7 bases at V and 4 bases at J, with 19 bases between the two ends. CDR3 length equals 15 residues. DNA for the CDR3: TGTGCCAGCAATTCCGTGACAAGAAGCACCTATGGCTACACCTTC. Translated: CASNSVTRSTYGYTF.

The chain carries TRBV27 and TRBJ1-5; 7 bases align to TRBD1. The germline gives CDR1 MNHEY, CDR2 SMNVEV (reference sequence). The V segment lost 6 bases and the J segment 1 base; nucleotides outside the gene matches: 6. This CDR3 comprises 15 residues. Here the CDR3 reads CASRPTGWSNQPQHF. CDR3 in DNA: TGTGCCAGCAGACCGACAGGGTGGAGCAATCAGCCCCAGCATTTT.

The genes are TRBV7-2 and TRBJ1-2; 9 bases agree with TRBD1. CDR3 length equals 13 residues. The trim removed 3 bases at V and 6 bases at J, leaving 2 bases unmatched. Germline lookup yields CDR1 SGHTA and CDR2 FQGNSA. Here the CDR3 reads CASSFRQGDGYTF. The CDR3 region has the DNA TGTGCCAGCAGCTTCAGACAGGGGGATGGCTACACCTTC.

This sequence joins TRBV7-8 and TRBJ1-2, with 10 bases aligning to TRBD1. The CDR3 contains 16 residues. The V segment lost 1 base and the J segment 2 bases; nucleotides outside the gene matches: 4. Germline CDR1 SGHVS, CDR2 FQNEAQ. CDR3 region: CASSLVGTGANYGYTF. DNA of the CDR3: TGTGCCAGCAGCTTAGTTGGGACAGGGGCGAACTATGGCTACACCTTC.

This chain connects TRBV7-9 to TRBJ1-2, with 7 bases lining up with TRBD1. After removal of 5 bases from V and 3 bases from J, the junction contained 9 bases not matched to a gene. CDR1 and CDR2 (germline): SEHNR, FQNEAQ (reference sequence). The CDR3 spans 15 residues. CDR3 protein: CASSTLRGEDYGYTF. The DNA of the CDR3 is TGTGCCAGCAGCACCCTCAGGGGGGAGGACTATGGCTACACCTTC.

This sequence joins TRBV7-2 and TRBJ2-7, with 10 bases that match TRBD2. The CDR3 length is 14 residues. Germline V gene lookup returns CDR1 SGHTA and CDR2 FQGNSA. V shed 7 bases, J shed 4 bases, and the junction held 7 bases outside the gene matches. The CDR3 region has the DNA TGTGCCAGCACCAAAGCGGGGGGGTTGTACGAGCAGTACTTC. Translating it yields CASTKAGGLYEQYF.

The J gene is TRBJ1-1, the V gene TRBV19, with a tentative D call TRBD1 (5 bases). The CDR3 covers 13 residues. CDR1 and CDR2 (germline): LNHDA, SQIVND (reference sequence). V was pared by 6 bases and J by 3 bases, with 11 bases between. The CDR3 nucleotides are TGTGCCAGTAGGCCGGGGGAGCACACTGAAGCTTTCTTT. This gives the protein CASRPGEHTEAFF.

This chain connects TRBV21-1 to TRBJ1-2. TRBV21-1 is shown as a pseudogene. This CDR3 comprises 11 residues. CDR3 loop: CATERAPGYTF. Written as DNA, the CDR3 is TGTGCCACCGAGCGGGCGCCGGGCTACACCTTC.

The CDR3 DNA follows: TGTGCCAGCAGCCAAGGCGGGAAAATGAACACTGAAGCTTTCTTT. Its translation is CASSQGGKMNTEAFF. The chain recombines TRBV4-2 with TRBJ1-1; D remains ambiguous. Germline loops: CDR1 LGHNA, CDR2 YNFKEQ. V lost 1 base and J 0 bases, leaving 9 bases between the germline ends. The CDR3 is 15 amino acids.

The V and J genes are TRBV29-1 and TRBJ2-5; D is unresolved. Germline V CDR1 and CDR2: SQVTM, ANQGSEA. This CDR3 is built from 10 residues. The V end was cut by 4 bases, the J end by 4 bases, with 4 bases between. CDR3 DNA: TGCAGCGTTGGCGGAGAGACCCAGTACTTC. Its translation is CSVGGETQYF.

The chain couples TRBV9 to TRBJ2-1; D might be TRBD2 (5 bases). Trimming took 0 bases from V and 5 from J, leaving 15 bases between them. The CDR3 has 16 residues. Germline lookup yields CDR1 SGDLS and CDR2 YYNGEE. CDR3 region: CASSVDPSAADNEQFF. CDR3 nucleotide sequence: TGTGCCAGCAGCGTAGACCCCTCCGCAGCGGACAATGAGCAGTTCTTC. Complete variable domain (other parts from reference TRBV9 and TRBJ2-1): DSGVTQTPKHLITATGQRVTLRCSPRSGDLSVYWYQQSLDQGLQFLIQYYNGEERAKGNILERFSAQQFPDLHSELNLSSLELGDSALYFCASSVDPSAADNEQFFGPGTRLTVL.

The rearrangement uses TRBV29-1 and TRBJ2-3, with 12 bases matching TRBD1. CDR3 length: 14 amino acids. V lost 6 bases to trimming and J lost 5 bases; unmatched junction nucleotides: 6. From germline, CDR1 is SQVTM and CDR2 ANQGSEA. The CDR3 loop is CSVGTGGLVDTQYF. The DNA of the CDR3 is TGCAGCGTCGGGACAGGGGGCCTGGTAGATACGCAGTATTTT.

This chain uses TRBV28 with TRBJ1-1; no firm D call. The CDR3 covers 12 residues. Trimming took off 6 bases at V and 0 bases at J, with 5 bases between the two ends. Germline loops: CDR1 MDHEN, CDR2 SYDVKM. The CDR3 DNA follows: TGTGCCAGCAGGGCACTGAACACTGAAGCTTTCTTT. As protein: CASRALNTEAFF.